This T cell receptor beta chain came from a study of blood T cell repertoires in COVID-19. Across the whole study: Some COVID-19 samples were acute and others convalescent; all came from the United States, Italy and Spain. T cells, B-cell-depleted T cells, or PBMCs provided the cDNA or gDNA that served as material.

Study processing details: Using reference gene primer amplification, nucleated cell counts were estimated. Clones were sequenced by immunoSEQ multiplex PCR, and TCRdb holds only the in-frame ones, with some missing. V and J calls and clone size are given by that table; D and trimming were obtained from the DNA. This table holds about 99,000 clones, around 84% found once. Per the germline V gene, CDR1 is SNHLY and CDR2 is FYNNEI. The CDR3 contains 14 residues. V was cut by 8 bases and J by 0 bases, with 13 bases left in between. The sequence was obtained from a woman aged 60-75 years in a cohort sampled during active or convalescent COVID-19. Input material: peripheral blood. The chain uses TRBV2 and TRBJ1-2; D not resolved. The CDR3 nucleotides are TGTGCCAGCGTTACCGGGAGACCTAACTATGGCTACACCTTC. Its translation: CASVTGRPNYGYTF.